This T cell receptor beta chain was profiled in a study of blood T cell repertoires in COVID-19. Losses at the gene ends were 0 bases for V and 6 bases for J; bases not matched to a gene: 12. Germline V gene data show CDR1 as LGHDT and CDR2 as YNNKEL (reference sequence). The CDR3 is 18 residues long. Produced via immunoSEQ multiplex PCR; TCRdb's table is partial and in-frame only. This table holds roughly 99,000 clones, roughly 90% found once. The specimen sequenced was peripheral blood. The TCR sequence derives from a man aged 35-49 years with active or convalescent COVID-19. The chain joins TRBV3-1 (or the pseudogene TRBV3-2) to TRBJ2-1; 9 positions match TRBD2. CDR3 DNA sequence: TGTGCCAGCAGCCAAGAAAGTGAAGCGGGAGGTTGGGGCAATGAGCAGTTCTTC. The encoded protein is CASSQESEAGGWGNEQFF.